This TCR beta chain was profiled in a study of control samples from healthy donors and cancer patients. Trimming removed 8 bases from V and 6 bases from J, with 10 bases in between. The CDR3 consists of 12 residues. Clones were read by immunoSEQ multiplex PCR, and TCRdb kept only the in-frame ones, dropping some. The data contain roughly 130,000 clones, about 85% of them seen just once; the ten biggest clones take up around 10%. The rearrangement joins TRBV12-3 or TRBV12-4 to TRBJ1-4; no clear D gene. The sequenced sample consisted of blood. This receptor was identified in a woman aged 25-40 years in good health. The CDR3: CASALIDEKLFF. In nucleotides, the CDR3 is TGTGCCAGCGCGTTGATCGATGAAAAACTGTTTTTT.